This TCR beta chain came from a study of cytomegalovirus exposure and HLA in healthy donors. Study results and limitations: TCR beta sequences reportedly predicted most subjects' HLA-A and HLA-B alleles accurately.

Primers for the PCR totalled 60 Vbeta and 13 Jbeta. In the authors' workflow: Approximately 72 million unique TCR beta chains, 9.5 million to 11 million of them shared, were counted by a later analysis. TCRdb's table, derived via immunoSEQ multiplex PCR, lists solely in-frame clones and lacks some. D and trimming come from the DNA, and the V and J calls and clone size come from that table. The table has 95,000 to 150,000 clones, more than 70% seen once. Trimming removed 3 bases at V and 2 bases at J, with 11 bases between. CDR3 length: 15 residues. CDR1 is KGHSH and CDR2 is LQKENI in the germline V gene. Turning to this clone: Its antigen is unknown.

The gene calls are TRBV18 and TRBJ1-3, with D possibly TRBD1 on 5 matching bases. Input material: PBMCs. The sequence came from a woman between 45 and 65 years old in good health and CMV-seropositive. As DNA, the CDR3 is TGTGCCAGCTCACCGTCCGGGGGAACTGGAAACACCATATATTTT. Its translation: CASSPSGGTGNTIYF.